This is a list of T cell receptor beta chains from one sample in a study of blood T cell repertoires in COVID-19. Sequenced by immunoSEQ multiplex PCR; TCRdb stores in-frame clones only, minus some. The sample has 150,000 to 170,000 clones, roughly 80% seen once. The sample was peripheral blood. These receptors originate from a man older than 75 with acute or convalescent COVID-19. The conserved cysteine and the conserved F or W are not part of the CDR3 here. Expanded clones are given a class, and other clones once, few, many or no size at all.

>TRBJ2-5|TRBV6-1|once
ASSAGSGHGGETQY
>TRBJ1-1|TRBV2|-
ASRLEGGGLNAF
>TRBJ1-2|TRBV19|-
ASTGAGANYGYT
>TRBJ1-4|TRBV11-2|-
ASSRGGRRDEKLF
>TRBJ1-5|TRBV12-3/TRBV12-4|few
ASSSGNQPQH
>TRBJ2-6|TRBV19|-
ASRNYRGAGANVLT
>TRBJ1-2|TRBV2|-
ASSERQGTLYGYT
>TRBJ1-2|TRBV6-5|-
ASSQEATNYGYT
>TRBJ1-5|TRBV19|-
ASSRTGLREYGNQPQH
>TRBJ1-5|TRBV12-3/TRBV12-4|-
ASSLPLTPQH
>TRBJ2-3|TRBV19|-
ASSKTATDTQY
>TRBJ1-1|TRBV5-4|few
ASSLGQGMNTEAF
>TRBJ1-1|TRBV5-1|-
ASSTGQNTEAF
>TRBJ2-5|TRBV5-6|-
ASSLTGRPQETQY
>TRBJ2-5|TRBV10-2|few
ASSARTNQETQY
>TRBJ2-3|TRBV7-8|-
ASSLERAGGSTDTQY
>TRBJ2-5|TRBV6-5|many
ATLAWGLGETQY
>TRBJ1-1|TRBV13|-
ASSRGGGTEAF
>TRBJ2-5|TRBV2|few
ARDRQETQY
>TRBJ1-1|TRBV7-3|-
ASSLSRGQETF
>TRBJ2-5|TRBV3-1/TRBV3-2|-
ASTLEAGLLH
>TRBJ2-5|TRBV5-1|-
ASSSRTSGGVGETQY
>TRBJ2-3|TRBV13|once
ASSYPGLGVKRTDTQY
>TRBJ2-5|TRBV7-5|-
VRSRCLGLAGTETQY
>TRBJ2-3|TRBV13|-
ASSDRDTDTQY
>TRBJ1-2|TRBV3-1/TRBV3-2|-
ASSHSTDFYGYT
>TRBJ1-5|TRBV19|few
ASSPTGTGGYGNQPQH
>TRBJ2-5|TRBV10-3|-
AIRTGISQETQY
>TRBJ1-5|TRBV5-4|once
ASSRQGRINQPQH
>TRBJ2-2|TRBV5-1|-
ASSLRASQATTGELF
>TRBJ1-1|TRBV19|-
ASSMNRGNTEAF
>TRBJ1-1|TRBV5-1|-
ASSPTVENTEAF
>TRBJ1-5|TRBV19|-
ASSSYSSFGNQPQH
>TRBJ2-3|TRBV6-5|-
ASRPGLSTDTQY
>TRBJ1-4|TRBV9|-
ASSVGTDLNEKLF
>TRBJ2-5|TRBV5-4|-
ASSPPGQGVYETQY